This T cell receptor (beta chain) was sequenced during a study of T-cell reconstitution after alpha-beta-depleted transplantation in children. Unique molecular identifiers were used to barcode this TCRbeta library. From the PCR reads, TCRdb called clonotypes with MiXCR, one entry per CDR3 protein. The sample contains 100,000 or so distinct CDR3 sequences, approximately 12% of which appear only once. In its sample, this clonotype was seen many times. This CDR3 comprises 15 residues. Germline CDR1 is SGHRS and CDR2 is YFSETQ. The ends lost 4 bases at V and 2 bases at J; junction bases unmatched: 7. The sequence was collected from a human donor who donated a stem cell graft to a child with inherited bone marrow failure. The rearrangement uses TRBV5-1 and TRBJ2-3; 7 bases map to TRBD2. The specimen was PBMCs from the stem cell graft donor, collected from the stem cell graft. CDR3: CASSVGGSLTDTQYF. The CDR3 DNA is TGCGCCAGCAGCGTCGGGGGGTCTCTCACAGATACGCAGTATTTT. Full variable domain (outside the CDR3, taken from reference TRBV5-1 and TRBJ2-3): KAGVTQTPRYLIKTRGQQVTLSCSPISGHRSVSWYQQTPGQGLQFLFEYFSETQRNKGNFPGRFSGRQFSNSRSEMNVSTLELGDSALYLCASSVGGSLTDTQYFGPGTRLTVL.